The clone carrying this TCR beta chain was counted between two and nine times. The treatment: some 19 received Ad26.COV2.S at low or high dose, single or two shots; 5 received placebo; per-sample allocation not given. At day 63 after the first vaccine or placebo injection, samples were drawn. The sample belongs to a study of Ad26.COV2.S vaccination and SARS-CoV-2 variants. Measured with immunoSEQ multiplex PCR; TCRdb has only the in-frame clones, and not every one. This table has roughly 350,000 clones, about 86% appearing once. V lost 2 bases, J lost 13 bases, and 8 bases stayed unmatched. The CDR3 extends over 14 amino acids. CDR1 and CDR2 (germline): MDHEN, SYDVKM.

V gene TRBV28 combines with J gene TRBJ1-2; 12 bases are a match to TRBD1. The clonotype originates from a person aged 18 to 65 who received the Ad26.COV2.S COVID-19 vaccine or a placebo. Material: peripheral blood, obtained in a trial of Ad26.COV2.S vaccine versus placebo. The CDR3 nucleotides read TGTGCCAGCAGTTTACGTCCGGGACAGGGGGCCCTCACCTTC. Translation gives CASSLRPGQGALTF.